Included here is one T cell receptor beta chain sequence, with context. Extracted RNA was reverse transcribed into cDNA, the sequencing template. The repertoire was sequenced with immunoSEQ multiplex PCR; TCRdb's copy has only in-frame clones and lacks some. Of around 300,000 clones in the sample, roughly 60% were seen once. This sample is drawn from a study of CD8+ T cells in alopecia areata. Documented treatment: oral pan-JAK inhibitor, 5-10 mg twice daily. This sequence originates from a human donor with alopecia areata. Sample: CD4+ T cells sorted from blood, taken at week 52, from a patient treated with tofacitinib.

The CDR3 is CASSVGQGSPYEQYF. The DNA for the CDR3 is TGTGCCAGCAGCGTAGGACAGGGGAGCCCCTACGAGCAGTACTTC. The rearrangement joins TRBV9 to TRBJ2-7; 8 bases fit TRBD1. CDR1 is SGDLS and CDR2 is YYNGEE in the germline V gene. V dropped 0 bases and J dropped 2; count of bases not matched to a gene: 4. The CDR3 is 15 residues long.